This is a list of T cell receptor beta chains from one sample in a study of blood T cell repertoires in COVID-19. This table comes from immunoSEQ multiplex PCR, and its TCRdb copy is limited to in-frame clones, with some not included. The table records 90,000 to 120,000 clones, more than 90% of them present only once. The sample comprised peripheral blood. The receptors shown here come from a man between 65 and 85 years old with acute or convalescent COVID-19. CDR3s include the opening cysteine and the closing phenylalanine or tryptophan. A D gene is named only where the DNA matches it firmly. Clone size, where shown, is once, few, many, or a class for clones that have expanded.

j_call | d_call | v_call | clone_size | cdr3_nt | cdr3_aa
TRBJ2-7 | TRBD2 | TRBV10-2 | . | TGCGCCAGCAGCTCCCCGACTAGCGGGAGATACGAGCAGTACTTC | CASSSPTSGRYEQYF
TRBJ1-1 | TRBD1 | TRBV11-2 | . | TGTGCCAGCAGCCCCGACAGGGGGAACACTGAAGCTTTCTTT | CASSPDRGNTEAFF
TRBJ2-3 | . | TRBV7-3 | . | TGTGCCAGCAGCTCGACAGGATCCACAGATACGCAGTATTTT | CASSSTGSTDTQYF
TRBJ2-7 | . | TRBV4-1 | . | TGCGCCAGCAGCCAGGGATCAGGGCCCTACGAGCAGTACTTC | CASSQGSGPYEQYF
TRBJ2-3 | . | TRBV28 | . | TGTGCCAGCAGTCCCGACATTAGCACAGATACGCAGTATTTT | CASSPDISTDTQYF
TRBJ1-5 | TRBD1 | TRBV6-2/TRBV6-3 | . | TGTGCCAGCAGTCAAAACAGGGGGGGAGGCAATCAGCCCCAGCATTTT | CASSQNRGGGNQPQHF
TRBJ1-4 | . | TRBV28 | once | TGTGCCAGCAGGCTTGGAGGGCCTAATGAAAAACTGTTTTTT | CASRLGGPNEKLFF
TRBJ1-6 | . | TRBV28 | . | TGTGCCAGCCGGACAATGCCCTGGTCACCCCTCCACTTT | CASRTMPWSPLHF
TRBJ1-6 | TRBD1 | TRBV7-8 | . | TGTGCCAGCAGCAAGGAAGGACAGGGGTTTCGCTCACCCCTCCACTTT | CASSKEGQGFRSPLHF
TRBJ1-1 | . | TRBV20-1 | . | TGCAGTGCTAGACGGGAAACGGGAGCTTTCTTT | CSARRETGAFF
TRBJ1-1 | TRBD1 | TRBV2 | . | TGTGCCAGCAGGGGGACAGAGAACACTGAAGCTTTCTTT | CASRGTENTEAFF
TRBJ2-2 | TRBD1 | TRBV19 | . | TGTGCCAGTAGGGGGACAGGGGAGGTCGGGGAGCTGTTTTTT | CASRGTGEVGELFF
TRBJ2-7 | TRBD1 | TRBV19 | . | TGTGCCAGTAGTAGAGGGACAGGGAGCGAGCAGTACTTC | CASSRGTGSEQYF
TRBJ2-7 | . | TRBV3-1/TRBV3-2 | . | TGTGCCAGCAGCCAAGTTCCGGGGTTGGGCGAGCAGTACTTC | CASSQVPGLGEQYF
TRBJ1-1 | . | TRBV9 | . | TGTGCCAGCAGCAAGACAGGTTCGGTCACTGAAGCTTTCTTT | CASSKTGSVTEAFF
TRBJ2-7 | TRBD1 | TRBV11-3 | . | TGTGCCAGCAGCCCGGACAGGTTGGGCGAGCAGTACTTC | CASSPDRLGEQYF
TRBJ2-2 | TRBD1 | TRBV5-6 | . | TGTGCCAGCAACCTACGGACAGGGACCGGGGAGCTGTTTTTT | CASNLRTGTGELFF
TRBJ2-3 | TRBD2 | TRBV28 | . | TGTGCCAGCACCCCCCTCAGCGGGAGGCACACAGATACGCAGTATTTT | CASTPLSGRHTDTQYF
TRBJ1-4 | . | TRBV11-2 | . | TGTGCCAGCAGCTTAGCAGGGGTCTTGGGGAATGAAAAACTGTTTTTT | CASSLAGVLGNEKLFF
TRBJ2-7 | . | TRBV4-1 | . | TGCGCCAGCAGCCAGGAGGGCGGGGAAGGGCAGTACTTC | CASSQEGGEGQYF
TRBJ1-2 | . | TRBV28 | . | TGTGCCAGCAGCCAAACAGACTATGGCTACACCTTC | CASSQTDYGYTF
TRBJ2-3 | . | TRBV7-9 | . | TGTGCCAGCACCAGGGACTCCCATTACACAGATACGCAGTATTTT | CASTRDSHYTDTQYF
TRBJ1-5 | . | TRBV28 | once | TGTGCCACCAGGGCAACCTTCAGCAATCAGCCCCAGCATTTT | CATRATFSNQPQHF
TRBJ2-5 | TRBD2 | TRBV10-2 | . | TGCGCCAGCAGTGGGGTTAGCGGGGATTATTGGGAGACCCAGTACTTC | CASSGVSGDYWETQYF
TRBJ2-3 | TRBD2 | TRBV7-2 | once | TGTGCCAGCAGCTTATTGCCCCAGCGGGAGGTAGATACGCAGTATTTT | CASSLLPQREVDTQYF
TRBJ2-1 | TRBD2 | TRBV5-1 | . | TGCGCCAGCAGCTTGGGCGGGGGACTAGCGGGTGAGCAGTTCTTC | CASSLGGGLAGEQFF
TRBJ2-1 | . | TRBV7-7 | . | TGTGCCAGCAGCTTAAGCTTTAGCTCCTACAATGAGCAGTTCTTC | CASSLSFSSYNEQFF
TRBJ2-7 | TRBD2 | TRBV28 | . | TGTGCCAGCAGTTTCATCCCCGGGACTAGCTACGTCTACGAGCAGTACTTC | CASSFIPGTSYVYEQYF
TRBJ1-1 | TRBD1 | TRBV4-1 | . | TGCGCCAGCAGCCACCTATCCGGGACAGGGGCAAACACTGAAGCTTTCTTT | CASSHLSGTGANTEAFF
TRBJ1-2 | . | TRBV27 | . | TGTGCCAGCAGTTTAGGGCAGGGTAACTATGGCTACACCTTC | CASSLGQGNYGYTF
TRBJ1-1 | . | TRBV19 | . | TGTGCCAGTAGTATAGTTGGTGGCTCAAACACTGAAGCTTTCTTT | CASSIVGGSNTEAFF
TRBJ1-2 | TRBD1 | TRBV25-1 | . | TGTGCCAGCAACCACAGGGGATGCTATGGCTACACCTTC | CASNHRGCYGYTF
TRBJ2-7 | TRBD2 | TRBV2 | . | TGTGCCAGCAGTGAAGGGACTAGCGGGGGGTACGAGCAGTACTTC | CASSEGTSGGYEQYF
TRBJ2-7 | TRBD2 | TRBV28 | once | TGTGCCAGCAGTTCCGGACTAGGCGAGCAGTACTTC | CASSSGLGEQYF
TRBJ2-5 | TRBD2 | TRBV30 | once | TGTGCCTGGAGTGGAGCGGGGGGGGAGACCCAGTACTTC | CAWSGAGGETQYF